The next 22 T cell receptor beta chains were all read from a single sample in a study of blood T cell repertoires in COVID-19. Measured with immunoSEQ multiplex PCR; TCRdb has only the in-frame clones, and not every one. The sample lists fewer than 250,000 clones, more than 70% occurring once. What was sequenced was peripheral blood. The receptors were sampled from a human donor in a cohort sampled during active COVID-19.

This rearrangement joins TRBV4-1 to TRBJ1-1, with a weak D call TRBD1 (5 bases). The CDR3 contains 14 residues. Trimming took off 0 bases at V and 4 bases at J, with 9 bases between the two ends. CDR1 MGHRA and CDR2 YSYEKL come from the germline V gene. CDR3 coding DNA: TGCGCCAGCAGCCAAGATCTGGGGCGCACTGAAGCTTTCTTT. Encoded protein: CASSQDLGRTEAFF.

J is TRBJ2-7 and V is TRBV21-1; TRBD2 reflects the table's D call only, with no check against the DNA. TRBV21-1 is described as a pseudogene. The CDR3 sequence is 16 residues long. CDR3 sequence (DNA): TGTGCCAGCAGCAAAGCCCGGACTAGCGACTCCTACGAGCAGTACTTC. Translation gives CASSKARTSDSYEQYF.

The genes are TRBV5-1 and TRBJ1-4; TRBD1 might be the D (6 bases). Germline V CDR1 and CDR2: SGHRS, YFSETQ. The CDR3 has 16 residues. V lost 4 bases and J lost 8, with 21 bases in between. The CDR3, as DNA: TGCGCCAGCAGCCCTGGGACACTCCCCGGCATAGAAAAACTGTTTTTT. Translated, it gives CASSPGTLPGIEKLFF.

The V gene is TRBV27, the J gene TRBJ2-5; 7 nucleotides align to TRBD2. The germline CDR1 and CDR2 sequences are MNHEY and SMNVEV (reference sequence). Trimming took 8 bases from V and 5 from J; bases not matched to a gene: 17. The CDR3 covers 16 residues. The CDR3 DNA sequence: TGTGCCAGCCGACTCGGTAGGGCGGGAGCCTGGGAGACCCAGTACTTC. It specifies CASRLGRAGAWETQYF.

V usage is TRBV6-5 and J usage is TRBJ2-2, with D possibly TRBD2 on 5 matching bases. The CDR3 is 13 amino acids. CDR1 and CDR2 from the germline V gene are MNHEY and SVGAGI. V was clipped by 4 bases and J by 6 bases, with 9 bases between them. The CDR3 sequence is CASSSGEAGELFF. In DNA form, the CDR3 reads TGTGCCAGCAGTTCCGGGGAAGCCGGGGAGCTGTTTTTT.

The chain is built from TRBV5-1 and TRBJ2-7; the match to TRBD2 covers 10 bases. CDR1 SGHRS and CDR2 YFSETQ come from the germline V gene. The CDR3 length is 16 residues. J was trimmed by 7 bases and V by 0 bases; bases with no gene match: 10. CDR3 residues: CASSLGVLAGVREQYF. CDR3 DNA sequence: TGCGCCAGCAGCTTGGGCGTGCTAGCGGGAGTAAGGGAGCAGTACTTC.

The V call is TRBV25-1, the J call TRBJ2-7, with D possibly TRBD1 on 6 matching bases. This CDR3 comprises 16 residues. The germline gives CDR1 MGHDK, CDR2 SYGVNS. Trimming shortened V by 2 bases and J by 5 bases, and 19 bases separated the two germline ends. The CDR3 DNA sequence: TGTGCCAGCAGTGAAGATCGAGGGACATGGGTCGACGAGCAGTACTTC. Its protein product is CASSEDRGTWVDEQYF.

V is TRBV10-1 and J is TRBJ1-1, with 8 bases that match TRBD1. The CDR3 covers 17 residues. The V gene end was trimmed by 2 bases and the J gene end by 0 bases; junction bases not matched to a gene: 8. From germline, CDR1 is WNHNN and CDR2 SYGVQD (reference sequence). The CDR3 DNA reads TGCGCCAGCAGTGAGCGCAGGGGGCCTGCCTTGAACACTGAAGCTTTCTTT. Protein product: CASSERRGPALNTEAFF.

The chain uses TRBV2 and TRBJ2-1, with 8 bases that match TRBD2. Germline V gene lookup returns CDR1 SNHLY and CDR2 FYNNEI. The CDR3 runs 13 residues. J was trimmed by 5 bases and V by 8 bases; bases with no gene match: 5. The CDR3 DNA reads TGTGCCAGCGCCTTTAGCGGGGACAATGAGCAGTTCTTC. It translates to CASAFSGDNEQFF. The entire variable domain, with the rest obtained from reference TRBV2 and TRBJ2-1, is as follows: EPEVTQTPSHQVTQMGQEVILRCVPISNHLYFYWYRQILGQKVEFLVSFYNNEISEKSEIFDDQFSVERPDGSNFTLKIRSTKLEDSAMYFCASAFSGDNEQFFGPGTRLTVL.

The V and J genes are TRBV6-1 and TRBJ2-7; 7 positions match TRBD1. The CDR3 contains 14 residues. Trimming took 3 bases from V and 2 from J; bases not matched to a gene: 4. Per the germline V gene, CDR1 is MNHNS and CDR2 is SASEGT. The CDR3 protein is CASSEQGQTYEQYF. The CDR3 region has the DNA TGTGCCAGCAGTGAGCAGGGACAGACCTACGAGCAGTACTTC.

DNA of the CDR3: TGTGCCAGCAGTTTCGGTGGGACAGGGGGTGTTGAGCAGTTCTTC. It specifies CASSFGGTGGVEQFF. The rearrangement links TRBV27 to TRBJ2-1; TRBD1 agrees at 11 bases. The junction had 7 bases not matched to a gene; V was cut back by 3 bases and J by 9 bases. CDR1 is MNHEY and CDR2 is SMNVEV in the germline V gene (reference sequence). The CDR3 runs to 15 residues.

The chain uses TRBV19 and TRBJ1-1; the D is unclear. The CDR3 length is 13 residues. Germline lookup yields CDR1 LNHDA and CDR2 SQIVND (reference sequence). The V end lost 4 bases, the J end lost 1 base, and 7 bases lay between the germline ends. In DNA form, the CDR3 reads TGTGCCAGTAGTAATCTTAAGAACACTGAAGCTTTCTTT. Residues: CASSNLKNTEAFF.

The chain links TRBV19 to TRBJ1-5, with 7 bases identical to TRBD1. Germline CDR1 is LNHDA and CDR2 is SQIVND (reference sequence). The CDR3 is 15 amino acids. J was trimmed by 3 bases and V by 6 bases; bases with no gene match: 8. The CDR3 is CASRSETGFNQPQHF. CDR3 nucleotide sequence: TGTGCCAGTAGGTCCGAGACAGGGTTCAATCAGCCCCAGCATTTT. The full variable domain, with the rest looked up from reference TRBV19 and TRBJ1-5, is DGGITQSPKYLFRKEGQNVTLSCEQNLNHDAMYWYRQDPGQGLRLIYYSQIVNDFQKGDIAEGYSVSREKKESFPLTVTSAQKNPTAFYLCASRSETGFNQPQHFGDGTRLSIL.

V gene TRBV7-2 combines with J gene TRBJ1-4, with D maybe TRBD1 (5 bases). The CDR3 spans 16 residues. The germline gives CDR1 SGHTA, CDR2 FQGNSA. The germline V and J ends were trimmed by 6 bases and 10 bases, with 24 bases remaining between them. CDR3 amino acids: CASSSPSAGFHGKLFF. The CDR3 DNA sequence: TGTGCCAGCAGTTCTCCGTCCGCAGGGTTTCATGGAAAACTGTTTTTT.

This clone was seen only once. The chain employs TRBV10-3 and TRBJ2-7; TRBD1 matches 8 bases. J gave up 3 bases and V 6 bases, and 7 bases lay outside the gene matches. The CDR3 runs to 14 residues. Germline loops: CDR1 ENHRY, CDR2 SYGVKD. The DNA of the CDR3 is TGTGCCATCAGGTCGACAGGGGATAGCTACGAGCAGTACTTC. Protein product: CAIRSTGDSYEQYF.

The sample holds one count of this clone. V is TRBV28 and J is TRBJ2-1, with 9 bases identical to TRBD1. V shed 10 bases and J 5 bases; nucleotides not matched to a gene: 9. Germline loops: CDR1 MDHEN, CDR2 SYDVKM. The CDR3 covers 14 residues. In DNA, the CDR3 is TGTGCCACCCTATTCGGACAGGGGCACAATGAGCAGTTCTTC. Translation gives CATLFGQGHNEQFF.

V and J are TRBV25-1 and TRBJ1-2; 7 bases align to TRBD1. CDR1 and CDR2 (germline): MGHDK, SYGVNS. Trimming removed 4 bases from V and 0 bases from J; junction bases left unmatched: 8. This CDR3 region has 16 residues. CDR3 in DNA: TGTGCCAGCAGTGCCAACCACAGGGGAGCTAACTATGGCTACACCTTC. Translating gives CASSANHRGANYGYTF.

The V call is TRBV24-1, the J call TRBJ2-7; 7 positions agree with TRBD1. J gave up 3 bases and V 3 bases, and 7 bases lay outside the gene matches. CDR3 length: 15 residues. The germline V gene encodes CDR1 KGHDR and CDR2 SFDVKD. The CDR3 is CATSDRRQGLYEQYF. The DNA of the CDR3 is TGTGCCACCAGTGATCGTAGACAGGGCCTCTACGAGCAGTACTTC.

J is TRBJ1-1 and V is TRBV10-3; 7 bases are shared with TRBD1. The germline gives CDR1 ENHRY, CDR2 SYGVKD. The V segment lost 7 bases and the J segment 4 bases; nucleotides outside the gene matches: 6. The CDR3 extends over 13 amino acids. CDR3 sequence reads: CAIKRQGPTEAFF. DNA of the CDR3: TGTGCCATCAAAAGACAGGGCCCCACTGAAGCTTTCTTT.

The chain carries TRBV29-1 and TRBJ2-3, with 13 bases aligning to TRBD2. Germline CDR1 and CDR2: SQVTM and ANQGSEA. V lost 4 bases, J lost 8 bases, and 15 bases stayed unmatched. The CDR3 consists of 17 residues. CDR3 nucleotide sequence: TGCAGCGTTGCCACTAGCGGGGGGGCCTACGGAAGGATTACGCAGTATTTT. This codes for CSVATSGGAYGRITQYF.

The CDR3 region has the DNA TGTGCCAGCAGCCAAGATTTTTCTGGCGGAGGGACCTACGAGCAGTACTTC. Translated, it gives CASSQDFSGGGTYEQYF. This rearrangement joins TRBV4-2 to TRBJ2-7; D is perhaps TRBD2 (6 bases). Trimming removed 0 bases at V and 2 bases at J, with 17 bases between. Germline V gene data show CDR1 as LGHNA and CDR2 as YNFKEQ. The CDR3 spans 17 residues.

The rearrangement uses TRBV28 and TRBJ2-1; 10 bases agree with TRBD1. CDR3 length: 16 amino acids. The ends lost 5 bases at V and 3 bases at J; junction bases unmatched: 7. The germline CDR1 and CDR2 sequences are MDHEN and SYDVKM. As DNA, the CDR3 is TGTGCCAGCAGTCTGTCGGGACAGGGGTTCTACAATGAGCAGTTCTTC. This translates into CASSLSGQGFYNEQFF. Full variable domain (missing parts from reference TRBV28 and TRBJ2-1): DVKVTQSSRYLVKRTGEKVFLECVQDMDHENMFWYRQDPGLGLRLIYFSYDVKMKEKGDIPEGYSVSREKKERFSLILESASTNQTSMYLCASSLSGQGFYNEQFFGPGTRLTVL.